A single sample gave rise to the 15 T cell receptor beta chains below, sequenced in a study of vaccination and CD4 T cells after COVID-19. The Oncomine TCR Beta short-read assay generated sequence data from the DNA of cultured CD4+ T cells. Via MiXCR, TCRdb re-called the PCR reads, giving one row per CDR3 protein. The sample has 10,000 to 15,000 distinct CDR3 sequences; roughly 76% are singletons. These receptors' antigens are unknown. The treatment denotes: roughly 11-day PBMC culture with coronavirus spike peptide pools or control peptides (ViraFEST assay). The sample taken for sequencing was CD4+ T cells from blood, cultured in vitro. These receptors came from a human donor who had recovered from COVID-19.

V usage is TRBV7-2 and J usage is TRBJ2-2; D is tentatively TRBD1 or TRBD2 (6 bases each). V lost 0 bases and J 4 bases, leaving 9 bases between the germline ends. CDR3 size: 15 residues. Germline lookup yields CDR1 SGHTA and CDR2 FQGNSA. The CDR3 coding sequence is TGTGCCAGCAGCTTAGCAGGGGGGAGCACCGGGGAGCTGTTTTTT. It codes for CASSLAGGSTGELFF. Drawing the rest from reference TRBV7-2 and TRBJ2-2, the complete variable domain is GAGVSQSPSNKVTEKGKDVELRCDPISGHTALYWYRQSLGQGLEFLIYFQGNSAPDKSGLPSDRFSAERTGGSVSTLTIQRTQQEDSAVYLCASSLAGGSTGELFFGEGSRLTVL.

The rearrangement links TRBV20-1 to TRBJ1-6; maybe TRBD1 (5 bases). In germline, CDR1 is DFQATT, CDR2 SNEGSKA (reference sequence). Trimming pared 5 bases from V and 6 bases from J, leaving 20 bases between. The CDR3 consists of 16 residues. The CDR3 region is CSAPGRGGSRNSPLHF. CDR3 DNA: TGCAGTGCTCCCGGTCGGGGGGGGTCTCGTAATTCACCCCTCCACTTT.

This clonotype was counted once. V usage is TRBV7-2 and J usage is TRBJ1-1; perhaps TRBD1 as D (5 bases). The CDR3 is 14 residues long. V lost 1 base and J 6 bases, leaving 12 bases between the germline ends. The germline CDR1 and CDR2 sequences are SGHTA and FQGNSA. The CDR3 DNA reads TGTGCCAGCAGCTTAGACAGGTCAGGAGCTGAAGCTTTCTTT. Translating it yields CASSLDRSGAEAFF.

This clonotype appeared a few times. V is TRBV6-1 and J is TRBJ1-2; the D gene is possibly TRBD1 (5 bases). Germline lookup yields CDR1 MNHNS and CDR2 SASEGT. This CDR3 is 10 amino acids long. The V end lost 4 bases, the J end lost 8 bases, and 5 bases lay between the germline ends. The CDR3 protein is CASSGGGYTF. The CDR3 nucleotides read TGTGCCAGCAGTGGGGGCGGCTACACCTTC.

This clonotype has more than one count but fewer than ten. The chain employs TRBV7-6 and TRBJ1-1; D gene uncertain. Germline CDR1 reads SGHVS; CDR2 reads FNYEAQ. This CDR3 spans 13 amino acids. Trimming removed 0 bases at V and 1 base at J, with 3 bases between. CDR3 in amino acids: CASSLAPNTEAFF. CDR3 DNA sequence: TGTGCCAGCAGCTTAGCCCCGAACACTGAAGCTTTCTTT.

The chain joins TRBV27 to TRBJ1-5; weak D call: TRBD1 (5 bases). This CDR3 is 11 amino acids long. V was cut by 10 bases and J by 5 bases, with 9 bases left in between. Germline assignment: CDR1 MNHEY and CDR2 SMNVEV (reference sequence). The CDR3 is CATGVDQPQHF. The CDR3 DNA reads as TGTGCCACGGGGGTCGATCAGCCCCAGCATTTT.

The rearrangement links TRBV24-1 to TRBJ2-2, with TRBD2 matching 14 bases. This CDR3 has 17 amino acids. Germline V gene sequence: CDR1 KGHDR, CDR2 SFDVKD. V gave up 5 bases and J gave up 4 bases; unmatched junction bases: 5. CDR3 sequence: CATSGLAGGPSTGELFF. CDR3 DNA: TGTGCCACCAGTGGACTAGCGGGAGGGCCGAGCACCGGGGAGCTGTTTTTT.

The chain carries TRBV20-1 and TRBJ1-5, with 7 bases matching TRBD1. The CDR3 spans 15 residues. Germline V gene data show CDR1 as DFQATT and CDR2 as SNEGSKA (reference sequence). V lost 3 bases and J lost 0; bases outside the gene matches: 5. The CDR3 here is CSARAGQYSNQPQHF. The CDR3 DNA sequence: TGCAGTGCTAGGGCGGGACAGTATAGCAATCAGCCCCAGCATTTT.

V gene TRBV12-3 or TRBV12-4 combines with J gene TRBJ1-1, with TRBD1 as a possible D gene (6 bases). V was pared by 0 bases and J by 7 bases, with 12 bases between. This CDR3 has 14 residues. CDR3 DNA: TGTGCCAGCAGTTTAGCACGGGGGCAGAGTGAAGCTTTCTTT. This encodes CASSLARGQSEAFF.

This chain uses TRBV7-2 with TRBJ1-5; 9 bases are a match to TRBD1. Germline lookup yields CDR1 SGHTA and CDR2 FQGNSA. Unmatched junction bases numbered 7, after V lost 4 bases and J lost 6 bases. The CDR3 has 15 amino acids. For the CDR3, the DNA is TGTGCCAGCAGCTCTCACAGGGGGCAGGGTCAGCCCCAGCATTTT. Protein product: CASSSHRGQGQPQHF.

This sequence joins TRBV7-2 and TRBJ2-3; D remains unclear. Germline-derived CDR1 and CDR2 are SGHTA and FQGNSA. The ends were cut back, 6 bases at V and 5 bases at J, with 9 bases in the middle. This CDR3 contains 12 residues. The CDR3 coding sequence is TGTGCCAGCAGGGGATGGAAAGATACGCAGTATTTT. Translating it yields CASRGWKDTQYF.

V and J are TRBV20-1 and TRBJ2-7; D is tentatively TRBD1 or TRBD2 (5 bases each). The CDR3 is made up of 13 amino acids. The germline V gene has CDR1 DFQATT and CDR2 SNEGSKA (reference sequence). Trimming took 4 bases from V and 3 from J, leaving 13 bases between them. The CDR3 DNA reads TGCAGTGCTAACAAGGGGACCTACTACGAGCAGTACTTC. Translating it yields CSANKGTYYEQYF.

The chain's CDR3 is CASSDQAGQPQHF. CDR3 DNA: TGTGCCAGCAGTGACCAGGCAGGTCAGCCCCAGCATTTT. J is TRBJ1-5 and V is TRBV6-4; D is uncertain. The CDR3 runs 13 residues. Trimming cost V 2 bases and J 6 bases, with 8 bases left between them. Germline V lookup: CDR1 MRHNA, CDR2 SNTAGT.

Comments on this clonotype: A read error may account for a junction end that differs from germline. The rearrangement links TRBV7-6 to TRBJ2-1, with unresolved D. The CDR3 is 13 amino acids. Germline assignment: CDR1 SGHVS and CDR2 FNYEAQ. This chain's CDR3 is CASSLEQSNEQFF. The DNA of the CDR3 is TGTGCTAGCAGCTTAGAACAGTCGAATGAGCAGTTCTTC.

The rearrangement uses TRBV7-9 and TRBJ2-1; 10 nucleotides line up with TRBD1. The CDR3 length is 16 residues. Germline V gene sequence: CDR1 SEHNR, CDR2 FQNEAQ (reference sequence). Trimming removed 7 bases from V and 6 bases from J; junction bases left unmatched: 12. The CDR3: CASTKMTGGLGNEQFF. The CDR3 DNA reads TGTGCCAGCACCAAGATGACAGGGGGCTTGGGCAATGAGCAGTTCTTC.